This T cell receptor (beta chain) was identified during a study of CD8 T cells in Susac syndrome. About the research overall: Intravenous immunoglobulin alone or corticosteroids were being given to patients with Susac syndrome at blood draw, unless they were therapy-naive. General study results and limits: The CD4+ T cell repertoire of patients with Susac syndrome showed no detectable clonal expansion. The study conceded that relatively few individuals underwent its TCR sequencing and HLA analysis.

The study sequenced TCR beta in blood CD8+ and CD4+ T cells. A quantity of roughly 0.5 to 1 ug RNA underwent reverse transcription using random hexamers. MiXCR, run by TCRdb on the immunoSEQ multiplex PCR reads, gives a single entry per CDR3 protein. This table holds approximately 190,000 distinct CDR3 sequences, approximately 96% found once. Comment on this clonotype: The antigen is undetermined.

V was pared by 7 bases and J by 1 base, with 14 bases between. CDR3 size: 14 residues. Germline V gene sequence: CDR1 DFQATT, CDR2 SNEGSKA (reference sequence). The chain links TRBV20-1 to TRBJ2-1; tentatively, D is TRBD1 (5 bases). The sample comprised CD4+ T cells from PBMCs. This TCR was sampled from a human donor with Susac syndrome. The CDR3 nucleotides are TGCAGTGTCAGGCAGGGTTCGTCCTACAATGAGCAGTTCTTC. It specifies CSVRQGSSYNEQFF.